This TCR beta chain originates from a study of T cells in Graves' hyperthyroidism and ophthalmopathy. General study points: Ophthalmopathy and stable hyperthyroidism were told apart by a 13 V-J model.

This clonotype occurred a few times. Its antigen is undetermined. An end of the junction does not agree with germline; a read error may underlie this. Patients with uncontrolled infections, other autoimmune diseases, pregnancy or lactation were excluded. Authors of the study amplified TCR beta CDR3 regions from RNA transcripts. The HTBI primer set was used in a first-round RT-PCR of the TCR CDR3. Each CDR3 protein is one row after TCRdb ran MiXCR on the multiplex PCR reads. The table lists around 440,000 distinct CDR3 sequences, about 15% of them singletons. The CDR3 is 16 amino acids. Germline values: CDR1 SGHTA, CDR2 FQGNSA.

The sequenced sample consisted of blood. This sequence was found in a woman aged 18-30 years with Graves' hyperthyroidism. The chain has TRBV7-2 and TRBJ2-7; no clear D gene. This CDR3 reads CANSVRLRFWSYEQYF. The DNA for the CDR3 is TGTGCCAACAGCGTAAGATTGAGGTTTTGGTCCTACGAGCAGTACTTC.